This TCR beta chain appears in the sequencing data of a study of CD4 T cells in relation to SARS-CoV-2 and coronaviruses (dated by TCRdb to 2020 to 2023). For the study in its entirety: In the ViraFEST assay, PBMCs were grown with antigen for 10 days, and TCR beta CDR3s were then sequenced to identify antigen-specific clonal expansions. An HIV-1 Nef peptide pool or a no-peptide culture served as the negative reference condition. Patient-derived lymphoblastoid cell lines were used to map the HLA restriction of shared crossreactive spike epitopes. The study assessed, at the TCR clonotype level, memory CD4+ T cell crossreactivity between SARS-CoV-2 and common cold coronavirus spike proteins. Samples from a few pre-COVID donors and the naive versus memory experiments were sequenced with the Adaptive Biotechnologies TCR-sequencing kit; other data were Illumina-based. A different TCR-beta assay, based on Illumina, was used to sequence expansion assays from other donors in the study. Findings and caveats that apply to the study as a whole: Crossreactive clones showed significantly weaker SARS-CoV-2-driven expansion than monoreactive clones, consistent with antigenic imprinting. Pre-pandemic and post-infection samples were not both contributed by any donor, so tracing of the source of pre-existing responses was limited. Roughly 64% of donors had memory CD4+ clonotypes that crossrecognized SARS-CoV-2 and at least one common cold coronavirus spike. Since the crossreactivity analysis centred on spike protein, crossreactivity against other viral proteins was not assessed. The study was limited by small numbers of patients and tested TCRs.

Library generation was performed with the immunoSEQ multiplex PCR assay. In the source study's methods: Preprocessing removed nonproductive sequences and CDR3s not starting with C, not ending with F or W, or shorter than 7 amino acids. Antigen-specific clonotypes were called with the MANAFEST web app, based on expansion relative to reference and other culture wells. A clone counted as positive if significantly expanded in 2 of 3 replicate wells versus the reference culture at FDR below 0.05. Positive clones also required significant expansion versus all other tandem wells and an odds ratio above 5. CDR3 homology was measured as pairwise Levenshtein distance, computed with the stringdist R package after trimming three terminal residues from each end. TCRdb mirrors the immuneACCESS table, restricted to in-frame sequences. Some clones are absent from its copies; in checked studies, under half trace to an unresolved V gene, and the reason for the others is unknown. V and J calls and clone size are as listed in that table; D and trimming were resolved from the DNA. The sample records about 26,000 clones, more than 75% of which are singletons. The ten biggest clones cover under 11% of the sample.

The CDR3 measures 12 amino acids from cysteine to phenylalanine. Of all the DNA, just the CDR3 is kept, 36 bases in frame from base 1. V is clipped by 3 bases and J by 6 bases, and the sequence between their germline boundaries is 5 bases long. CDR1 is given as LGHNA and CDR2 as YSLEER, both from the germline V gene. Notes on this clone: What antigen it recognizes has not been identified. No base-level quality is on record; no much larger clone is a single base apart.

CD4+ T cells from unexposed donors were collected before the COVID-19 pandemic (2011-2018). Following 10 days of culture, the EasySep CD4+ T cell isolation kit was used to isolate CD4+ T cells. As cell numbers permitted, CD4+ T cells from unexposed donors were tested for reactivity to SARS-CoV-2 S and N and to four common cold coronavirus spike pools. PBMCs were cultured at fewer than 2.5 million per well in IMDM supplemented with 5% human AB serum and roughly 10 IU/ml IL-2. Half of the culture medium was replaced with fresh IL-2-containing medium on days 3 and 7. Each peptide culture condition was generally run in triplicate replicate wells. Leukapheresis product for the unexposed donors was purchased commercially. Ficoll-Paque PLUS gradient centrifugation was used to isolate PBMCs from leukapheresis product or whole blood. PBMCs were either cryopreserved at -140°C or used fresh in the expansion assay. The QIAamp Micro DNA Kit was used to extract genomic DNA from the CD4+ T cells.

The sequencing input was CD4+ T cells from PBMCs, cultured in vitro. This chain joins TRBV4-3 to TRBJ2-2; the D gene is not confidently resolved. The TCR originated in a human donor in good health. The CDR3 sequence is CASSHRSGELFF. Read as DNA, the sequence is TGCGCCAGCAGCCACAGATCCGGGGAGCTGTTTTTT.